The source of this T cell receptor (beta chain) is a study of shared clonotypes between healthy human individuals. This CDR3 comprises 12 residues. V was cut by 5 bases and J by 18 bases, with 17 bases left in between. CDR1 is MNHNY and CDR2 is SVGAGI in the germline V gene (reference sequence). Clones were read by immunoSEQ multiplex PCR, and TCRdb kept only the in-frame ones, dropping some. The sample has about 2.4 million clones; 90% to 95% are singletons. Sequencing used naive CD4+ T cells from PBMCs. Subset in this sample: CD45RA+ positively selected. J is TRBJ1-6 and V is TRBV6-6; D uncertain. This sequence originates from a man younger than 30 in good health. Some clones in this sample may be carry-over from other donors' samples. CDR3 protein: CASSQEGRLSHF. Here the CDR3 DNA reads TGTGCCAGCAGTCAAGAAGGCAGGCTTTCCCACTTT.